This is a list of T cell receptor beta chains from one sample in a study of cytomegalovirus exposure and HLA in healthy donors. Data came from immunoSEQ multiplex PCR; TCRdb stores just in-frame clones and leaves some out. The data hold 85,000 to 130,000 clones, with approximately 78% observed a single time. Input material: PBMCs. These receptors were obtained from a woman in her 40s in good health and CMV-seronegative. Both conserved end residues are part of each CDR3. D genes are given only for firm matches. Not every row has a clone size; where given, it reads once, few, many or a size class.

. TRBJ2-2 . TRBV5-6 CASSLAGLKGGELFF TGTGCCAGCAGCTTGGCCGGACTAAAGGGCGGGGAGCTGTTTTTT
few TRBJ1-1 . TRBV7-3 CASSPSDRTKNTEAFF TGTGCCAGCAGCCCCTCTGACAGGACCAAGAACACTGAAGCTTTCTTT
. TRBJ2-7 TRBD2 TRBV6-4 CASRAAPGLAYEQYF TGTGCCAGCCGGGCCGCCCCGGGACTAGCCTACGAGCAGTACTTC
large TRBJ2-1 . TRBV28 CASSFVWGLNEQFF TGTGCCAGCAGTTTCGTTTGGGGGCTCAATGAGCAGTTCTTC
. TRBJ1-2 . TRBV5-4 CASSSPSSGRHYGYTF TGTGCCAGCAGCTCGCCTTCCAGCGGCCGGCACTATGGCTACACCTTC
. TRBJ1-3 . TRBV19 CASSMGASGNTIYF TGTGCCAGTAGTATGGGGGCCTCTGGAAACACCATATATTTT
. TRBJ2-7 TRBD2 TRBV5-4 CASSLGTSLSGQYF TGTGCCAGCAGCTTGGGGACTAGTCTCTCCGGGCAGTACTTC
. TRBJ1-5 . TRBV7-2 CASSSEGSNQPQHF TGTGCCAGCAGCTCGGAGGGAAGCAATCAGCCCCAGCATTTT
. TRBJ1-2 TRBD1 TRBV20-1 CSATRGLGYTF TGCAGTGCTACCAGGGGGCTTGGCTACACCTTC
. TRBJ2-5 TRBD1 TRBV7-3 CASSSGQGRAETQYF TGTGCCAGCAGCTCCGGACAGGGGAGGGCAGAGACCCAGTACTTC
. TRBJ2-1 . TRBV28 CASSLVSYNEQFF TGTGCCAGCAGTTTAGTCAGTTACAATGAGCAGTTCTTC
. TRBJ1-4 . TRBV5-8 CASSLGLSTNEKLFF TGTGCCAGCAGCTTGGGACTCTCAACTAATGAAAAACTGTTTTTT
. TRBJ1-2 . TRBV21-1 CASSLQGADYGYTF TGTGCCAGCAGCCTACAGGGGGCTGACTATGGCTACACCTTC
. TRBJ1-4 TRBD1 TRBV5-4 CASSLAGTGGEKLFF TGTGCCAGCAGCTTGGCCGGGACAGGGGGCGAAAAACTGTTTTTT
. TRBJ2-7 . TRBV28 CASRSTREQYF TGTGCCAGCAGATCAACTCGTGAGCAGTACTTC
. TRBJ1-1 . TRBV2 CASSEVIGGRTEAFF TGTGCCAGCAGTGAAGTTATAGGGGGTCGGACTGAAGCTTTCTTT
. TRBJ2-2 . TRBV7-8 CASSLAQGANTGELFF TGTGCCAGCAGCTTAGCGCAGGGCGCGAACACCGGGGAGCTGTTTTTT
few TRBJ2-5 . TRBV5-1 CASSRSEETQYF TGCGCCAGCAGTAGGAGTGAAGAGACCCAGTACTTC
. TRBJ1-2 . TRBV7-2 CTSSSRFGAGGYGYTF TGTACCAGCAGCTCCCGGTTTGGGGCAGGTGGCTATGGCTACACCTTC
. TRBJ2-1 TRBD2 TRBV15 CATSRDPGLAGARWGNEQFF TGTGCCACCAGCAGAGATCCCGGACTAGCGGGGGCCCGATGGGGGAATGAGCAGTTCTTC
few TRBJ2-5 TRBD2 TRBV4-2 CASSPHSGNHQETQYF TGTGCCAGCAGCCCCCATAGCGGGAACCACCAAGAGACCCAGTACTTC
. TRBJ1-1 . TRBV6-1 CASSTTSPEAFF TGTGCCAGCAGTACCACCAGTCCCGAAGCTTTCTTT
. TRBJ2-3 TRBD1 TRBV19 CASRESTGVRTDTQYF TGTGCCAGTAGGGAGTCGACAGGGGTCCGCACAGATACGCAGTATTTT
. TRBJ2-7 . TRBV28 CASSLRWEQYF TGTGCCAGCAGTTTACGGTGGGAGCAGTACTTC
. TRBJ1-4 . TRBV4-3 CASSQDHSTNEKLFF TGCGCCAGCAGCCAAGATCATAGTACTAATGAAAAACTGTTTTTT
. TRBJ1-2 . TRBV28 CASSKTWVGPLPF TGTGCCAGCAGCAAGACGTGGGTTGGGCCTCTCCCCTTC
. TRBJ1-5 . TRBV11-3 CASKTGFCNQPQHF TGTGCCAGCAAAACAGGGTTTTGCAATCAGCCCCAGCATTTT
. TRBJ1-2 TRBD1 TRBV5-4 CASSYSGGDGYTF TGTGCCAGCAGCTACTCAGGGGGCGACGGCTACACCTTC
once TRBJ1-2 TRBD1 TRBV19 CASSIPDRDYDYGYTF TGTGCCAGTAGTATTCCTGACAGGGATTATGACTATGGTTACACCTTC
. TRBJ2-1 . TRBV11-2 CASSLRGQGGGNEQFF TGTGCCAGCAGCTTAAGGGGGCAGGGGGGTGGCAATGAGCAGTTCTTC